The T cell receptor beta chain described here comes from a study of T cell responses to AZD1222 COVID-19 vaccine. V lost 5 bases to trimming and J lost 6 bases, with 14 bases between them. Germline-derived CDR1 and CDR2 are MNHEY and SMNVEV (reference sequence). The CDR3 covers 13 residues. Overall study results and limits: In a largely white British group with more females than males, clonal diversity was possibly underestimated. Close to half of all spike-specific TCRs reportedly target regions of the variants that are unmutated. Distributed over spike, vaccine-associated CD4 TCRs predominated at 160-218 and 743-854.

Sequencing was performed with immunoSEQ multiplex PCR; in TCRdb, only in-frame clones are kept and a portion is missing. The sample carries 180,000 or so clones, more than 85% recorded once. This clone has a single count. The antigen is undetermined. Second-dose schedules of about 4 or about 12 weeks were combined. The sample in question was peripheral blood, obtained 28 days after the second AZD1222 dose. This chain links TRBV27 with TRBJ2-7; D unresolved. This receptor was obtained from an adult who received the AZD1222 COVID-19 vaccine. CDR3 sequence (DNA): TGTGCCAGCAGTCCGGCCGGGTGGGGCGAGCAGTACTTC. Protein: CASSPAGWGEQYF.